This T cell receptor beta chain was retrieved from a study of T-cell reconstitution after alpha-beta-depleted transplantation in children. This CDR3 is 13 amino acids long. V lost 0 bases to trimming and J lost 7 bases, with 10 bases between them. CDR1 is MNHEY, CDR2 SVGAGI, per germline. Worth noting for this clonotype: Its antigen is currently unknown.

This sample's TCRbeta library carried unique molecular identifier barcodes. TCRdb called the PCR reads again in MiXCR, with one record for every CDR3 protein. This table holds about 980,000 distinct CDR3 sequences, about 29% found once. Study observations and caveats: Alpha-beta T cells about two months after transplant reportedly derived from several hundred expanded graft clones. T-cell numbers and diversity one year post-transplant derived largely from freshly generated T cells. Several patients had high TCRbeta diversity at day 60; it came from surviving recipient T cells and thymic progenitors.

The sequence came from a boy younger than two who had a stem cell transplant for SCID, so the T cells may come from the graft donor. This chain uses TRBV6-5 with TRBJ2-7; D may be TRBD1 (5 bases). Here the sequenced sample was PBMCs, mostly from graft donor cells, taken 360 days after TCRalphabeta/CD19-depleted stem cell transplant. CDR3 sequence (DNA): TGTGCCAGCAGTTACTCGTCAGGGCGGGAGCAGTACTTC. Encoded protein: CASSYSSGREQYF.